This passage covers 15 T cell receptor beta chains from one sample sequenced in a study of yellow fever vaccine responses in identical twins. TCRdb fed the RT-PCR reads into MiXCR, producing one record per CDR3 protein. The sample records about 6,900 distinct CDR3 sequences, roughly 84% being singletons. Sequencing was performed on T cells from blood (PBMCs), unsorted or a sorted subset (not recorded which), taken before or after yellow fever vaccination (not recorded which). The receptors shown here come from a woman under 30 who received the yellow fever vaccine.

The chain uses TRBV27 and TRBJ1-1; D unresolved. Germline V gives CDR1 MNHEY, CDR2 SMNVEV (reference sequence). V dropped 1 base and J dropped 1 base, with 7 bases sitting between them. The CDR3 is 14 amino acids. CDR3 nucleotide sequence: TGTGCCAGCAGTTTATTGCCCTCGAACACTGAAGCTTTCTTT. This gives the protein CASSLLPSNTEAFF.

V gene TRBV3-1 combines with J gene TRBJ2-7; no reliable D call. The CDR3 is made up of 13 amino acids. The germline CDR1 and CDR2 sequences are LGHDT and YNNKEL (reference sequence). The V end lost 0 bases, the J end lost 3 bases, and 6 bases lay between the germline ends. The CDR3 DNA reads as TGTGCCAGCAGCCAAGATCATAGCTACGAGCAGTACTTC. Translation: CASSQDHSYEQYF.

Only a few counts were recorded for this clonotype. This chain joins TRBV7-9 and TRBJ1-6; D not resolved. Germline CDR1 SEHNR, CDR2 FQNEAQ (reference sequence). This CDR3 has 15 residues. Trimming shortened V by 6 bases and J by 9 bases, and 18 bases separated the two germline ends. CDR3 amino acids: CASRSIGPAVSPLHF. CDR3 DNA: TGTGCCAGCAGATCAATCGGCCCTGCGGTTTCACCCCTCCACTTT.

The chain recombines TRBV2 with TRBJ2-1, with D maybe TRBD1 (5 bases). Germline CDR1 and CDR2: SNHLY and FYNNEI. The CDR3 consists of 16 residues. V lost 11 bases to trimming and J lost 6 bases, with 26 bases between them. CDR3 sequence (DNA): TGTGCCGGCGATACCAGCCAGGCGGATCAGGGCAATGAGCAGTTCTTC. It yields the protein CAGDTSQADQGNEQFF.

This chain links TRBV11-1 with TRBJ2-1, with D unclear. The CDR3 length is 12 residues. Trimming pared 1 base from V and 10 bases from J, leaving 8 bases between. CDR1 and CDR2 from the germline V gene are SGHAT and FQDESV (reference sequence). The CDR3 here is CASSLDGPEQFF. CDR3 DNA sequence: TGTGCCAGCAGCTTAGACGGACCAGAGCAGTTCTTC.

This chain links TRBV28 with TRBJ2-5; perhaps D is TRBD1 or TRBD2 (5 bases each). Germline V lookup: CDR1 MDHEN, CDR2 SYDVKM. The germline V and J ends were trimmed by 6 bases and 3 bases, with 17 bases remaining between them. The CDR3 contains 15 residues. The DNA of the CDR3 is TGTGCCAGCAGCCGCCGGGACGGTAGGGAAGAGACCCAGTACTTC. As protein: CASSRRDGREETQYF. Full variable domain (outside the CDR3, taken from reference TRBV28 and TRBJ2-5): DVKVTQSSRYLVKRTGEKVFLECVQDMDHENMFWYRQDPGLGLRLIYFSYDVKMKEKGDIPEGYSVSREKKERFSLILESASTNQTSMYLCASSRRDGREETQYFGPGTRLLVL.

This clonotype was counted only a few times. The chain recombines TRBV20-1 with TRBJ2-3; TRBD2 matches at 12 bases. The trim removed 5 bases at V and 6 bases at J, leaving 9 bases unmatched. This CDR3 is built from 15 residues. The germline V gene has CDR1 DFQATT and CDR2 SNEGSKA (reference sequence). CDR3 amino acids: CSAGLGLAGRDTQYF. The CDR3 DNA reads TGCAGTGCTGGTCTCGGACTAGCGGGAAGGGATACGCAGTATTTT.

The chain joins TRBV29-1 to TRBJ2-7; possibly TRBD1 for D (6 bases). The CDR3 has 14 residues. The germline V gene encodes CDR1 SQVTM and CDR2 ANQGSEA. Trimming took off 6 bases at V and 1 base at J, with 16 bases between the two ends. Here the CDR3 reads CSVGDRLKSYEQYF. The CDR3, as DNA: TGCAGCGTGGGTGACAGGTTGAAATCCTACGAGCAGTACTTC.

The chain links TRBV19 to TRBJ1-4, with a possible D match to TRBD1 (5 bases). Looked up from germline, CDR1 is LNHDA and CDR2 is SQIVND (reference sequence). The CDR3 totals 15 residues. Trimming left V 4 bases short and J 4 bases short, with 13 bases between. The CDR3 loop is CASSKEWDGNEKLFF. In nucleotides, the CDR3 is TGTGCCAGTAGTAAAGAATGGGACGGTAATGAAAAACTGTTTTTT.

The chain joins TRBV12-3 or TRBV12-4 to TRBJ2-7; 8 nucleotides line up with TRBD1. With 5 bases clipped from V and 5 bases from J, the junction kept 8 bases outside the gene matches. The CDR3 runs 14 residues. CDR3 nucleotides: TGTGCCAGCAGTCTGGAGGACAGGGTAAACGAGCAGTACTTC. It yields the protein CASSLEDRVNEQYF.

The chain carries TRBV20-1 and TRBJ2-7; weak D call: TRBD2 (5 bases). Germline loops: CDR1 DFQATT, CDR2 SNEGSKA (reference sequence). Trimming removed 3 bases at V and 0 bases at J, with 9 bases between. The CDR3 has 13 residues. The CDR3 region has the DNA TGCAGTGCTAGGAGGAGGAGCTCCTACGAGCAGTACTTC. Its protein product is CSARRRSSYEQYF.

The V and J genes are TRBV18 and TRBJ2-7; no firm D call. CDR3 size: 14 residues. V was cut by 0 bases and J by 3 bases, with 9 bases left in between. Germline-derived CDR1 and CDR2 are KGHSH and LQKENI. CDR3 residues: CASSPPATVYEQYF. The CDR3 coding sequence is TGTGCCAGCTCACCACCGGCGACTGTCTACGAGCAGTACTTC.

This sequence joins TRBV7-9 and TRBJ1-1; D gene ambiguous. Trimming pared 1 base from V and 1 base from J, leaving 10 bases between. Germline V CDR1 and CDR2: SEHNR, FQNEAQ (reference sequence). CDR3 length equals 15 residues. The CDR3 bases are TGTGCCAGCAGCTTAGATGTGGCCGGGAACACTGAAGCTTTCTTT. Translated: CASSLDVAGNTEAFF.

This rearrangement joins TRBV11-1 to TRBJ1-3, with D possibly TRBD1 on 5 matching bases. Trimming took off 5 bases at V and 0 bases at J, with 14 bases between the two ends. This CDR3 has 16 residues. In germline, CDR1 is SGHAT, CDR2 FQDESV (reference sequence). DNA of the CDR3: TGTGCCAGCAGCACCGGGGGACCCCTCTCTGGAAACACCATATATTTT. Protein: CASSTGGPLSGNTIYF.

J is TRBJ2-5 and V is TRBV11-3; 8 positions match TRBD2. The V and J ends lost 3 bases and 2 bases, in that order; junction bases with no gene match: 8. This CDR3 region has 16 residues. CDR1 is SGHNT, CDR2 YENEEA, per germline. The CDR3 here is CASSFRTSPPQETQYF. The CDR3, as DNA: TGTGCCAGCAGCTTCAGGACTAGCCCGCCACAAGAGACCCAGTACTTC.